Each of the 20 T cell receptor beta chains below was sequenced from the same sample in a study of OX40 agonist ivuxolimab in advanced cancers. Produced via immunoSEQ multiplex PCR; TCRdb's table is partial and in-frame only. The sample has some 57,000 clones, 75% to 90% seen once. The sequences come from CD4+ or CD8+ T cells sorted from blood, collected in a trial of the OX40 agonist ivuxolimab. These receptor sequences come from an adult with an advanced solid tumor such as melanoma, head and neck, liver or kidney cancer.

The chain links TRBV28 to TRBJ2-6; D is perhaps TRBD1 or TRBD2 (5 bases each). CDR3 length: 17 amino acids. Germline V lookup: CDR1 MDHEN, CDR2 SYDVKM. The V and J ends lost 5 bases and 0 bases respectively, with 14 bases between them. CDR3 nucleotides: TGTGCCAGCAGTCGTGAGGGGAGCTTCTCTGGGGCCAACGTCCTGACTTTC. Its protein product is CASSREGSFSGANVLTF.

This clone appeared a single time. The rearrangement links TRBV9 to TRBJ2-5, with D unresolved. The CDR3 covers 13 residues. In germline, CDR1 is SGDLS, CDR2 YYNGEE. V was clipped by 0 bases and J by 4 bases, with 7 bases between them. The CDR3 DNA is TGTGCCAGCAGCGTAGACGGGCCAGAGACCCAGTACTTC. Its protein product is CASSVDGPETQYF. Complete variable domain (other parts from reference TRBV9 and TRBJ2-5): DSGVTQTPKHLITATGQRVTLRCSPRSGDLSVYWYQQSLDQGLQFLIQYYNGEERAKGNILERFSAQQFPDLHSELNLSSLELGDSALYFCASSVDGPETQYFGPGTRLLVL.

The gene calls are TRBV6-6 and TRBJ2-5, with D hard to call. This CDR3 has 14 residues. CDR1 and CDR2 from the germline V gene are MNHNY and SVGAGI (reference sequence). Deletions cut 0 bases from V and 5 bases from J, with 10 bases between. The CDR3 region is CASSYSESRETQYF. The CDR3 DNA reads TGTGCCAGCAGTTACTCAGAGAGTAGGGAGACCCAGTACTTC.

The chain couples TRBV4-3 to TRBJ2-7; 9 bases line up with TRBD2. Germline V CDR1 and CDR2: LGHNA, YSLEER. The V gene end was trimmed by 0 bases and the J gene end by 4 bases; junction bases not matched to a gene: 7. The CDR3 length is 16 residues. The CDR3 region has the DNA TGCGCCAGCAGCCAAGATGCGGGAGGGCCTTCTTACGAGCAGTACTTC. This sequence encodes CASSQDAGGPSYEQYF.

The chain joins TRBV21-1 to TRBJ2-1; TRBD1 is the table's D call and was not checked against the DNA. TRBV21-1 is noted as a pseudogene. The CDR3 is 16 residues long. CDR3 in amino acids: CASSKRNGQGYNEQFF. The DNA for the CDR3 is TGTGCCAGCAGCAAAAGAAACGGACAGGGCTACAATGAGCAGTTCTTC.

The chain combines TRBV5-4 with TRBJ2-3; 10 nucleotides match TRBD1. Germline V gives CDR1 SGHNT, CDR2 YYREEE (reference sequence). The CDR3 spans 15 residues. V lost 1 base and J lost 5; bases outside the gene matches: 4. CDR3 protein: CASSLPGQGKDTQYF. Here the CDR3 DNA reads TGTGCCAGCAGCTTGCCGGGACAGGGGAAAGATACGCAGTATTTT.

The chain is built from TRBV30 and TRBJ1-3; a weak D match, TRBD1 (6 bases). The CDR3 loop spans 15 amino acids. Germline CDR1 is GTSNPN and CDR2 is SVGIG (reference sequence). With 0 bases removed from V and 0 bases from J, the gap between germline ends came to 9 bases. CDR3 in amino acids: CAWSVGGNSGNTIYF. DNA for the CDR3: TGTGCCTGGAGTGTAGGGGGGAACTCTGGAAACACCATATATTTT.

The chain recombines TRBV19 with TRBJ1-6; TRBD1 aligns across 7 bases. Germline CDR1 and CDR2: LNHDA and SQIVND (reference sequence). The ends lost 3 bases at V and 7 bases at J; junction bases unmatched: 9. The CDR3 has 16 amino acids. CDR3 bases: TGTGCCAGTAGTATCGACCTGGACAGGACCAATTCACCCCTCCACTTT. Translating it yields CASSIDLDRTNSPLHF.

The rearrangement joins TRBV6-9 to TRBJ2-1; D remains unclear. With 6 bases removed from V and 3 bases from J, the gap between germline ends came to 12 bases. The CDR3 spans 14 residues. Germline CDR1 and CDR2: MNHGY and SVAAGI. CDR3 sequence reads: CASRPFGGYNEQFF. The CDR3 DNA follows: TGTGCCAGCAGGCCGTTTGGCGGCTACAATGAGCAGTTCTTC.

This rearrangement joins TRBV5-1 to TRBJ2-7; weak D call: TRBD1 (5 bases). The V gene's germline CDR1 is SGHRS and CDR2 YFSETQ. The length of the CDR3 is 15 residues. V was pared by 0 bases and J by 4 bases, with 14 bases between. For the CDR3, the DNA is TGCGCCAGCAGCTTGGCCACAGGACCTCAATACGAGCAGTACTTC. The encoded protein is CASSLATGPQYEQYF.

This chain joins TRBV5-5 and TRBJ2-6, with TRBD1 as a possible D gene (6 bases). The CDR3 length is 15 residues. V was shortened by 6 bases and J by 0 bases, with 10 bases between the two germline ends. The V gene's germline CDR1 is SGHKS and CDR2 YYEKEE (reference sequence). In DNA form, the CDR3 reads TGTGCCAGCACCAAAGGGGGCTCTGGGGCCAACGTCCTGACTTTC. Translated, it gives CASTKGGSGANVLTF.

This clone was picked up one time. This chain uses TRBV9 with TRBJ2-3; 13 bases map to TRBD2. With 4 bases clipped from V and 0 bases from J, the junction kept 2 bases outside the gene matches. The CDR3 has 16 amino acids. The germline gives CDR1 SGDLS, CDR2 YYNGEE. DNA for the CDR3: TGTGCCAGCAGCCAGGGACTAGCGGGGAGCACAGATACGCAGTATTTT. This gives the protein CASSQGLAGSTDTQYF.

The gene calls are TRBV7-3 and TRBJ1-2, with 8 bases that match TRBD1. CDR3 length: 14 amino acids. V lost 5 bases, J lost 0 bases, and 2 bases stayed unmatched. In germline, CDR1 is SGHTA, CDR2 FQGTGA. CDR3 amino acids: CASSEDRANYGYTF. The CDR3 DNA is TGTGCCAGCAGCGAGGACAGGGCTAACTATGGCTACACCTTC.

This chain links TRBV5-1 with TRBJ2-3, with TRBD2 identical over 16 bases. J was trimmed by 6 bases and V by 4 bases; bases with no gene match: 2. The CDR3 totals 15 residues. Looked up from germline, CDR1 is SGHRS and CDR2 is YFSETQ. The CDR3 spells CASSGTSGRVDTQYF. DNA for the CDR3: TGCGCCAGCAGCGGGACTAGCGGGAGGGTGGATACGCAGTATTTT.

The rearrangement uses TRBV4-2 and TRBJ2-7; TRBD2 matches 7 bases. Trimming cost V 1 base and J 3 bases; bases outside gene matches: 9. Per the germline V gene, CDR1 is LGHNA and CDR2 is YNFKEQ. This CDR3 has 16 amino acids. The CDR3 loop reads CASSQVLRGRFYEQYF. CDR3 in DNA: TGTGCCAGCAGCCAAGTGCTACGCGGGAGATTCTACGAGCAGTACTTC.

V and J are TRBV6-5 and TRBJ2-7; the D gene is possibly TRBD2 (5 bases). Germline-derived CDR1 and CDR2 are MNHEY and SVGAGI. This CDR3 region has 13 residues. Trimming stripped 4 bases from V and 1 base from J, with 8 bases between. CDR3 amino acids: CASSSGKSYEQYF. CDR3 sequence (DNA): TGTGCCAGCAGTTCCGGGAAATCCTACGAGCAGTACTTC.

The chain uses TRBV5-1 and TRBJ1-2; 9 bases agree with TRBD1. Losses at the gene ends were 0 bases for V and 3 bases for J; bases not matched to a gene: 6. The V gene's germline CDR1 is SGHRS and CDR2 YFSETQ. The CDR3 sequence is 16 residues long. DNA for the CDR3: TGCGCCAGCAGCTTGGTATCGGGACAGGGTGACTATGGCTACACCTTC. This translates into CASSLVSGQGDYGYTF.

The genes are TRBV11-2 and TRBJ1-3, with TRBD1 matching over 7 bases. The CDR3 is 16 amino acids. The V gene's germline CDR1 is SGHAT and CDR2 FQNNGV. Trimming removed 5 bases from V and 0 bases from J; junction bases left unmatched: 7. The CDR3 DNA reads TGTGCCAGCAGCCCCGTTGGGACAGTCTCTGGAAACACCATATATTTT. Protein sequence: CASSPVGTVSGNTIYF.

DNA of the CDR3: TGTGCCAGCTCACCACCGTTACAGCTGAACACTGAAGCTTTCTTT. Protein sequence: CASSPPLQLNTEAFF. The rearrangement uses TRBV18 and TRBJ1-1; D call uncertain. Germline V lookup: CDR1 KGHSH, CDR2 LQKENI. V was pared by 0 bases and J by 0 bases, with 8 bases between. The CDR3 runs to 15 residues.

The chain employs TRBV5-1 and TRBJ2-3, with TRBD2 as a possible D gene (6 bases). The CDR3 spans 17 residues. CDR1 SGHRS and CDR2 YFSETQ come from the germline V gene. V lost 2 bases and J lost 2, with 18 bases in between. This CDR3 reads CASSLIVGTLYTDTQYF. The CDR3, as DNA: TGCGCCAGCAGCTTAATAGTCGGGACTCTCTACACAGATACGCAGTATTTT. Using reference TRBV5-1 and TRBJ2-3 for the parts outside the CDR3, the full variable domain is KAGVTQTPRYLIKTRGQQVTLSCSPISGHRSVSWYQQTPGQGLQFLFEYFSETQRNKGNFPGRFSGRQFSNSRSEMNVSTLELGDSALYLCASSLIVGTLYTDTQYFGPGTRLTVL.